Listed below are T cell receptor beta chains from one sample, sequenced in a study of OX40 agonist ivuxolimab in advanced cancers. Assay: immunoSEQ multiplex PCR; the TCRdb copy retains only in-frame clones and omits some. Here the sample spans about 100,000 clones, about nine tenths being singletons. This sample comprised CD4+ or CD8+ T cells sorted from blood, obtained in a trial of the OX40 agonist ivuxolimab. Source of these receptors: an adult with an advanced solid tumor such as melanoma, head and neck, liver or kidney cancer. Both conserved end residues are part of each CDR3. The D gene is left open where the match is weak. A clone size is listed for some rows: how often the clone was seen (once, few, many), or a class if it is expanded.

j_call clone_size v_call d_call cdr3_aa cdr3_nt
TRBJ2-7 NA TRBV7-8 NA CASSVRDALYEQYF TGTGCCAGCAGCGTCCGGGACGCGCTCTACGAGCAGTACTTC
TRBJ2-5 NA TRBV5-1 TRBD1 CASSLGAGGSGETQYF TGCGCCAGCAGCTTGGGGGCAGGGGGCTCTGGGGAGACCCAGTACTTC
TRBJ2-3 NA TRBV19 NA CASSDRTTDTQYF TGTGCCAGTAGTGACAGAACTACAGATACGCAGTATTTT
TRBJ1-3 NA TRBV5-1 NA CASSLATGVGNTIYF TGCGCCAGCAGCTTGGCAACTGGGGTTGGAAACACCATATATTTT
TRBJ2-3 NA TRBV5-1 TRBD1 CASEQGAGTDTQYF TGCGCCAGCGAACAGGGGGCTGGTACAGATACGCAGTATTTT
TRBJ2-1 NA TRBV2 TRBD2 CASKKLAGGYNEQFF TGTGCCAGCAAAAAACTAGCGGGAGGGTACAATGAGCAGTTCTTC
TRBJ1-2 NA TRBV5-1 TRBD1 CASSRGGEGAPNYGYTF TGCGCCAGCAGCCGGGGCGGGGAGGGGGCGCCCAACTATGGCTACACCTTC
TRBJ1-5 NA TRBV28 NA CASTQRGYQPQHF TGTGCCAGCACTCAGCGGGGATACCAGCCCCAGCATTTT
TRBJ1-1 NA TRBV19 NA CASSIRDEAFF TGTGCCAGTAGTATCAGGGACGAAGCTTTCTTT
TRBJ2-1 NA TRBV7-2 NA CASGREPGYNEQFF TGTGCCAGCGGACGGGAGCCAGGGTACAATGAGCAGTTCTTC
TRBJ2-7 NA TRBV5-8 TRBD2 CASTPPAGGPRDEQYF TGTGCCAGCACCCCACCCGCGGGAGGGCCTAGGGACGAGCAGTACTTC
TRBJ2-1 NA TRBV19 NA CASNGATEQFF TGTGCCAGTAATGGGGCGACTGAGCAGTTCTTC
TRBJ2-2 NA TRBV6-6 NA CASSLRRGTGELFF TGTGCCAGCAGTCTGCGGAGGGGTACCGGGGAGCTGTTTTTT
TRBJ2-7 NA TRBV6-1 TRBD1 CASSEDRGPYEQYF TGTGCCAGCAGTGAAGACAGGGGGCCGTACGAGCAGTACTTC
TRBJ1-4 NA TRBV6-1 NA CASSEIPEEKLFF TGTGCCAGCAGTGAAATTCCGGAAGAAAAACTGTTTTTT
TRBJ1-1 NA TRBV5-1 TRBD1 CASSLGTGVNEAFF TGCGCCAGCAGCTTGGGGACAGGGGTTAATGAAGCTTTCTTT
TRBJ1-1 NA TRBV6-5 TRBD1 CASSYSTGRKTEAFF TGTGCCAGCAGTTACTCGACAGGGAGGAAAACTGAAGCTTTCTTT
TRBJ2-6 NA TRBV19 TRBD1 CASSIYRGLPSGANVLTF TGTGCCAGTAGTATTTACAGGGGTCTGCCCTCTGGGGCCAACGTCCTGACTTTC
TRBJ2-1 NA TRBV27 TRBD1 CASSLWGQGNNEQFF TGTGCCAGCAGTTTATGGGGACAGGGTAACAATGAGCAGTTCTTC
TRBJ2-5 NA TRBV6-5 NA CASSRTVQETQYF TGTGCCAGCAGCCGGACAGTCCAAGAGACCCAGTACTTC
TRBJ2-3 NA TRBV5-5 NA CASSSLGGSADTQYF TGTGCCAGCAGCTCCTTGGGGGGTAGCGCAGATACGCAGTATTTT
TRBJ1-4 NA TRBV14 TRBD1 CASSQDPRTGGSTNEKLFF TGTGCCAGCAGCCAAGATCCCAGGACAGGGGGCTCAACTAATGAAAAACTGTTTTTT
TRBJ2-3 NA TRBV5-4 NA CASSQPGLGTDTQYF TGTGCCAGCAGCCAACCGGGACTGGGCACAGATACGCAGTATTTT
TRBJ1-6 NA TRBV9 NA CASSVGGGDRSYNSPLHF TGTGCCAGCAGCGTAGGAGGCGGAGACAGATCCTATAATTCACCCCTCCACTTT
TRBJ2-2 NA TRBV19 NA CASSIDVIFTGELFF TGTGCCAGTAGTATAGACGTCATTTTCACCGGGGAGCTGTTTTTT
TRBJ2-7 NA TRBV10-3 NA CAIRGDGVSYEQYF TGTGCCATCAGGGGGGACGGGGTTTCCTACGAGCAGTACTTC
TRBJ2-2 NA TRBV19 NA CASRLANTGELFF TGTGCCAGCAGACTAGCGAACACCGGGGAGCTGTTTTTT
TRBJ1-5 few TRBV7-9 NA CASSRGRGPGQPQHF TGTGCCAGCAGCCGGGGCCGGGGACCCGGTCAGCCCCAGCATTTT
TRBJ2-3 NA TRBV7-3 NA CASSPYYADTQYF TGTGCCAGCAGCCCCTATTACGCAGATACGCAGTATTTT
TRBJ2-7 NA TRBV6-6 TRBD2 CASSYAPSGGLNEQYF TGTGCCAGCAGTTACGCCCCCAGCGGGGGCTTGAACGAGCAGTACTTC
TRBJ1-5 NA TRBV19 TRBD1 CASSIERGQERGAQHF TGTGCCAGTAGTATAGAACGGGGACAGGAGCGTGGGGCCCAGCATTTT
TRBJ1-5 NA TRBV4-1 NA CASSHLRGGDQPQHF TGCGCCAGCAGCCACCTCCGGGGGGGCGATCAGCCCCAGCATTTT
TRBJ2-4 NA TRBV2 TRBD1 CASRSGQGGKNIQYF TGTGCCAGCAGGTCTGGACAGGGAGGCAAAAACATTCAGTACTTC
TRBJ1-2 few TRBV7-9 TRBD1 CASSRASGTGNGYTF TGTGCCAGCAGCCGCGCCTCCGGGACAGGGAATGGCTACACCTTC
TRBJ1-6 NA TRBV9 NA CASSVRARDSPLHF TGTGCCAGCAGCGTCAGGGCGCGGGATTCACCCCTCCACTTT
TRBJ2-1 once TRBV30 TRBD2 CAWSVGLAGVYNEQFF TGTGCCTGGAGTGTCGGACTAGCGGGAGTCTACAATGAGCAGTTCTTC
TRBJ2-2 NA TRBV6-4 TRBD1 CASTRHPGGQDINTGELFF TGTGCCAGCACCCGACACCCAGGGGGACAGGATATTAACACCGGGGAGCTGTTTTTT
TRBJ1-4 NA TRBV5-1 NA CASSSGQWEKLFF TGCGCCAGCAGCTCAGGACAGTGGGAAAAACTGTTTTTT
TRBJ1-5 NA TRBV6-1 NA CASSVVIRSNQPQHF TGTGCCAGCAGTGTAGTCATCCGGAGCAATCAGCCCCAGCATTTT
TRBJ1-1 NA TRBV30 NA CAWHNSVNTEAFF TGTGCCTGGCACAATTCGGTGAACACTGAAGCTTTCTTT
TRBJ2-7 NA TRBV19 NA CASSISGYEQYF TGTGCCAGTAGTATTTCGGGCTACGAGCAGTACTTC
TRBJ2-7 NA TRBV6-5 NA CASSYWGAGEQYF TGTGCCAGCAGTTACTGGGGGGCAGGCGAGCAGTACTTC
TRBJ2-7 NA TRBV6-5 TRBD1 CASSTRDRVNYEQYF TGTGCCAGCAGTACAAGGGACAGAGTGAACTACGAGCAGTACTTC
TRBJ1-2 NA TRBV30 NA CAWRGVAYGYTF TGTGCCTGGAGAGGGGTCGCCTATGGCTACACCTTC
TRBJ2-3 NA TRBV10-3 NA CAISSGGHTDTQYF TGTGCCATCAGTAGTGGCGGTCACACAGATACGCAGTATTTT
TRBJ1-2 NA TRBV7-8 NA CASSLSEINYGYTF TGTGCCAGCAGCTTATCCGAAATTAACTATGGCTACACCTTC
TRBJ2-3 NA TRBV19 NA CASNAGSFTDTQYF TGTGCCAGTAATGCGGGAAGCTTCACAGATACGCAGTATTTT
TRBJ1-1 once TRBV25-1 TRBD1 CASRPDRGWSEAFF TGTGCCAGCAGGCCCGACAGGGGTTGGTCTGAAGCTTTCTTT
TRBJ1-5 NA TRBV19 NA CASSTLRPSNQPQHF TGTGCCAGTAGTACACTCCGACCGAGCAATCAGCCCCAGCATTTT
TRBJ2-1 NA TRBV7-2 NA CASSEVGGDHYNEQFF TGTGCCAGCAGCGAAGTCGGCGGGGATCACTACAATGAGCAGTTCTTC